The clone carrying this TCR beta chain was picked up one time. Its specificity is unknown. The data are from a study of shared clonotypes between healthy human individuals. Selected positively for CCR7 and CD45RO-negative, naive CD8 cells excluded terminally differentiated effector memory CD45RA+ cells. Here immunoSEQ multiplex PCR was the method, and the copy in TCRdb shows in-frame clones only, minus some. The table has about 2,100,000 clones, 93% seen once. Overall study findings and caveats: Sorted-subset samples were not fully sequenced, rarefaction indicated.

The V segment lost 4 bases and the J segment 2 bases; nucleotides outside the gene matches: 8. In germline, CDR1 is MGHRA, CDR2 YSYEKL. This CDR3 is built from 15 residues. Sequenced input: naive CD8+ T cells from PBMCs. The J gene is TRBJ2-7, the V gene TRBV4-1, with 7 positions matching TRBD1. The sequence was collected from a man between 18 and 29 years old in good health. Some clones in this sample may be carry-over from other donors' samples. CDR3 sequence: CASSLLDGQAYEQYF. The CDR3 DNA is TGCGCCAGCAGCCTCCTTGACGGACAGGCCTACGAGCAGTACTTC.